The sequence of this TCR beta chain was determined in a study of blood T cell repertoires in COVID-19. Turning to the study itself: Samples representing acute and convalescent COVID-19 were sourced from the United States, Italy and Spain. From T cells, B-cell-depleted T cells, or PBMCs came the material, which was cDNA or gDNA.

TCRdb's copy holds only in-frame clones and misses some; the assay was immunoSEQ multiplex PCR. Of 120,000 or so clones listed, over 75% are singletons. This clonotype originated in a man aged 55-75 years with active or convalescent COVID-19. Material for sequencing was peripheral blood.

The CDR3 loop is CASSLHINNEQFF. The CDR3, as DNA: TGTGCCAGCAGCTTACACATTAACAATGAGCAGTTCTTC. The rearrangement links TRBV11-3 to TRBJ2-1; D gene ambiguous. Per the germline V gene, CDR1 is SGHNT and CDR2 is YENEEA. CDR3 size: 13 residues. The V end was cut by 2 bases, the J end by 5 bases, with 7 bases between.